The present entry profiles one TCR beta chain with its context. This sample was included in a study of blood T cell repertoires in COVID-19. The wider study: Collection of acute and convalescent COVID-19 samples took place in the United States, Italy and Spain. The analysed material was cDNA or gDNA that came from T cells, B-cell-depleted T cells, or PBMCs.

Patients in Seattle were enrolled during active infection, then followed longitudinally. Under the authors' procedure: For nucleated cells, counts were estimated from reference gene primer amplification. Some clones are missing from TCRdb's copy, which holds only in-frame ones; the method was immunoSEQ multiplex PCR. The V and J calls and clone size are taken from that table; D and trimming were inferred from the DNA. The table lists 250,000 to 350,000 clones, about 80% of them singletons. The J segment lost 10 bases and the V segment lost 0 bases, leaving 9 bases of the junction unmatched. Germline V gene sequence: CDR1 LGHNA, CDR2 YSLEER. The CDR3 has 15 residues.

The V call is TRBV4-3, the J call TRBJ2-1; TRBD1 aligns across 7 bases. Sequencing input: peripheral blood. The sequence was obtained from a person between 65 and 79 years old with COVID-19, enrolled during active disease. In nucleotides, the CDR3 is TGCGCCAGCAGCCAAGAGAGAAGGGGGCTGGACGAGCAGTTCTTC. It translates to CASSQERRGLDEQFF.